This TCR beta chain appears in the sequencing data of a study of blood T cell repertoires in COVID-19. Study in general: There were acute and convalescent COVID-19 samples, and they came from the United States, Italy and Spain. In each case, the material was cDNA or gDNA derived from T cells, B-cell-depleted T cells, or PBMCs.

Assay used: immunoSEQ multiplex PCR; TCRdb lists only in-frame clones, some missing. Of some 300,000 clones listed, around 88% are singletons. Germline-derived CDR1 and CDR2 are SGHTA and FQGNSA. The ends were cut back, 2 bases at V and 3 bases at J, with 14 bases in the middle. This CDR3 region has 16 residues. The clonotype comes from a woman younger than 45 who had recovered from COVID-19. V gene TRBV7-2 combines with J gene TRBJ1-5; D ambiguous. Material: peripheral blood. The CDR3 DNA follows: TGTGCCAGCAGCTTATATCCTCGAGGGAACAATCAGCCCCAGCATTTT. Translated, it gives CASSLYPRGNNQPQHF.